This TCR beta chain comes out of a study of cytomegalovirus exposure and HLA in healthy donors. Germline loops: CDR1 LGHNT, CDR2 FRNRAP. Trimming cost V 1 base and J 5 bases; bases outside gene matches: 11. CDR3 size: 16 residues. 13 Jbeta primers and 60 Vbeta primers were used for the PCR. Libraries were prepared by immunoSEQ multiplex PCR; TCRdb keeps only in-frame clonotypes and omits some of them. The profile shows approximately 100,000 clones, roughly 85% of them singletons. This chain connects TRBV12-5 to TRBJ2-7; TRBD2 matches 7 bases. Sequencing used PBMCs. The clonotype comes from a middle-aged man in good health and CMV-seropositive. In DNA, the CDR3 is TGTGCTAGTGGTTTGGGGACTAGTCAGGTGATCGACGAGCAGTACTTC. Translating it yields CASGLGTSQVIDEQYF.